This is a list of T cell receptor beta chains from one sample in a study of cytomegalovirus exposure and HLA in healthy donors. This table comes from immunoSEQ multiplex PCR, and its TCRdb copy is limited to in-frame clones, with some not included. This table holds approximately 170,000 clones, around four fifths found once. The specimen was PBMCs. The receptors were gathered from a man under 40 in good health and CMV-seropositive. Each CDR3 is given with its conserved first and last residue.

v_call	cdr3_length	cdr3_aa
TRBV11-2	14	CASSLAGASNTIYF
TRBV7-9	15	CASSLGPGGSYEQYF
TRBV6-1	15	CASSNLLPRYYGYTF
TRBV19	14	CASSIVEGTYGYTF
TRBV21-1	19	CASSTWGLAGVPFTDTQYF
TRBV18	15	CASSSVPPGNQPQHF
TRBV18	15	CASSTSGGLYNEQFF
TRBV9	14	CASSALQGRHGYTF
TRBV27	17	CASSSRDRALAKNIQYF
TRBV30	12	CAWTSSGNTIYF
TRBV4-1	16	CASSQALAGGQETQYF
TRBV7-9	14	CASSLLKGAYEQFF
TRBV19	13	CASSAGQSYEQYF
TRBV6-5	14	CASSKDSRVGGYTF
TRBV11-2	15	CASSLEPGTGYAQYF
TRBV19	15	CASRIGTGNTGELFF
TRBV19	11	CASSPGYGYTF
TRBV25-1	13	CASTGRGAYGYTF